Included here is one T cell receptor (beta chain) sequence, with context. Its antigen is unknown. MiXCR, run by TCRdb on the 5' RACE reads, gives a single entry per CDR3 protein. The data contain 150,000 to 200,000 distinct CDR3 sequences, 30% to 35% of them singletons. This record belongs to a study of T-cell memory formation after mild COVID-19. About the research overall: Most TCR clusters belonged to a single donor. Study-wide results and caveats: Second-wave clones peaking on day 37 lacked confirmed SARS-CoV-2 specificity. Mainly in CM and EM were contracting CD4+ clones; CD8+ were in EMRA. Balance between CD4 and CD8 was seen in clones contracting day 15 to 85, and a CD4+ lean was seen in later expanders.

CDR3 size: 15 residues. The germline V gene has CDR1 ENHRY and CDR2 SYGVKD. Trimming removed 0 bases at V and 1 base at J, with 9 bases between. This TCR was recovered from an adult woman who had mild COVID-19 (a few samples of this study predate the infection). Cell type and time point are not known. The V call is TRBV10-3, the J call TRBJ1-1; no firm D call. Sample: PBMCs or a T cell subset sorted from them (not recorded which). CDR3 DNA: TGTGCCATCAGTGAGTCACAACGGGAGAACACTGAAGCTTTCTTT. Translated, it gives CAISESQRENTEAFF.